This TCR beta chain was recovered during a study of metastatic and nonmetastatic thyroid tumors. Ahead of thyroid surgery, no patient had received treatment of any kind. TCRdb re-analyzed the PCR reads using MiXCR. The sample includes 53,000 or so clones, roughly 20% of them seen just once. The table lists this clone with many counts. Its antigen remains unidentified. Study-wide results and caveats: Significantly greater TCR beta diversity was reportedly found in malignant thyroid tumors than in benign nodules (in blood and tumor).

The sample consisted of blood. This TCR came from a female donor with papillary thyroid cancer or a benign thyroid nodule (not recorded which). Some clones in this sample may be carry-over from other donors' samples.

The CDR3 loop reads CSAPPRRAGATGELFF. CDR3 DNA sequence: TGCAGTGCTCCCCCAAGGCGGGCAGGGGCCACCGGGGAGCTGTTTTTT. The chain carries TRBV20-1 and TRBJ2-2, with D perhaps TRBD1 (6 bases). V dropped 5 bases and J dropped 4 bases, with 20 bases sitting between them. Germline V gene data show CDR1 as DFQATT and CDR2 as SNEGSKA (reference sequence). The CDR3 has 16 residues.